This T cell receptor beta chain was observed in a study of CD8 T cells in Susac syndrome. The study's findings and limits: An acknowledgment was made by the study that its TCR sequencing and HLA analysis involved relatively few individuals.

V gave up 3 bases and J gave up 3 bases, with 15 bases separating them. This CDR3 contains 16 residues. CDR1 is MNHNS, CDR2 SASEGT, per germline. In regard to this clonotype: Its antigen is not known.

RNA in amounts of roughly 0.5 to 1 ug was reverse transcribed with random hexamers. TCR beta CDR3 was amplified by immunoSEQ covering 54 Vbeta and 13 Jbeta. In TCRdb, the immunoSEQ multiplex PCR reads were re-called with MiXCR into one record per CDR3 protein. The sample lists some 63,000 distinct CDR3 sequences, around 96% occurring once. This chain links TRBV6-1 with TRBJ2-1, with D possibly being TRBD1 (5 bases). The sequence came from a human donor with multiple sclerosis. Input material: CD8+ T cells from PBMCs. This chain's CDR3 is CASSDVADKVYNEQFF. For the CDR3, the DNA is TGTGCCAGCAGTGACGTCGCGGACAAAGTCTACAATGAGCAGTTCTTC.